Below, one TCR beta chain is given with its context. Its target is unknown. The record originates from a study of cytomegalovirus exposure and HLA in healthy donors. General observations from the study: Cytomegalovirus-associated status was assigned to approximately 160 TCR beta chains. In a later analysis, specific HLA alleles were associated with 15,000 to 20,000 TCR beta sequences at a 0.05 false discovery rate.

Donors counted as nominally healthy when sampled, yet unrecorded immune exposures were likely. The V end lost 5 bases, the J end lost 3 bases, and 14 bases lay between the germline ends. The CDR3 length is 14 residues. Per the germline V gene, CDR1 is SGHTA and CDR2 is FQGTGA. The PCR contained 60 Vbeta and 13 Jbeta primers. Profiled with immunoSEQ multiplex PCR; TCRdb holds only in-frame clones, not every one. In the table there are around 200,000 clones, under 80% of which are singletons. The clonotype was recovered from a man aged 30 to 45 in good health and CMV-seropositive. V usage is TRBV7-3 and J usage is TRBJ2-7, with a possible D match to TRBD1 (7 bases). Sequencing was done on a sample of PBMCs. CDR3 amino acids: CASSPQGGGYEQYF. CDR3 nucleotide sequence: TGTGCCAGCAGCCCCCAGGGGGGCGGCTACGAGCAGTACTTC.